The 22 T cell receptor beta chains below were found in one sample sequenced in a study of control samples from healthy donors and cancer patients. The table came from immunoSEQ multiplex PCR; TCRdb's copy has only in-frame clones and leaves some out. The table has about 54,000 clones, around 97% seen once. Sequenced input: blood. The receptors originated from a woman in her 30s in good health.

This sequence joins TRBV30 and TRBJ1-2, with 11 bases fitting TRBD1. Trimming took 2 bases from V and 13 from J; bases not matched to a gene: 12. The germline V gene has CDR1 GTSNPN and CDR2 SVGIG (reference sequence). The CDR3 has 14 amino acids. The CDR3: CAWSNPGQGDFCTF. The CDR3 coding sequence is TGTGCCTGGAGTAACCCGGGACAGGGGGATTTTTGCACCTTC.

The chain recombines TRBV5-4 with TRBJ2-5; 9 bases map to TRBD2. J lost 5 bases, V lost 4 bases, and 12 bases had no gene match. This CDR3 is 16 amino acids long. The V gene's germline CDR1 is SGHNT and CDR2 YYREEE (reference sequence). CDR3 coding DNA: TGTGCCAGCAGCCTGACTGGAGCGGGAGGAGTGGAGACCCAGTACTTC. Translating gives CASSLTGAGGVETQYF.

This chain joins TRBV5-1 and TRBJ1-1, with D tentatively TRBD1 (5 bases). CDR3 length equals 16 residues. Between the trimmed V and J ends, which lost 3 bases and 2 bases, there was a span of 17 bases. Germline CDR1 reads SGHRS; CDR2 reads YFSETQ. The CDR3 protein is CASSWGSGRVNTEAFF. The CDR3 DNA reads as TGCGCCAGCAGCTGGGGGAGTGGGAGGGTCAACACTGAAGCTTTCTTT.

The CDR3 DNA follows: TGTGCCAGCAGTTTTGTGGCAGGCACTGAAGCTTTCTTT. Amino acid sequence: CASSFVAGTEAFF. V gene TRBV27 combines with J gene TRBJ1-1; D gene uncertain. The CDR3 is made up of 13 amino acids. With 3 bases removed from V and 4 bases from J, the gap between germline ends came to 9 bases. CDR1 is MNHEY, CDR2 SMNVEV, per germline (reference sequence).

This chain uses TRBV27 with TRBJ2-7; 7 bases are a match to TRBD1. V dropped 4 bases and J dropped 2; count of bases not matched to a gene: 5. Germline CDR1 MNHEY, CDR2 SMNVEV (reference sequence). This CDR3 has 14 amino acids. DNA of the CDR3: TGTGCCAGCAGTTCGACAGGGCCCCCCTACGAGCAGTACTTC. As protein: CASSSTGPPYEQYF.

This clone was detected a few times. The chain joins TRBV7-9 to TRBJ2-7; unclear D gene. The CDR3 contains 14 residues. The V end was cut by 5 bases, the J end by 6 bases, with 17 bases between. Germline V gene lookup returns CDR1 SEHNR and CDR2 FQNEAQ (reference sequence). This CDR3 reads CASSLAERIGEQYF. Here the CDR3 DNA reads TGTGCCAGCAGCCTGGCCGAGAGGATCGGCGAGCAGTACTTC.

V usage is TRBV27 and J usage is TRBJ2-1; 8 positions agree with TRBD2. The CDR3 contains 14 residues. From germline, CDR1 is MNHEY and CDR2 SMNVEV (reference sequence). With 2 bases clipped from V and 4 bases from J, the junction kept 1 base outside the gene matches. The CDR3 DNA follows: TGTGCCAGCAGTTTAGCGGGAGGTTACAATGAGCAGTTCTTC. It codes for CASSLAGGYNEQFF.

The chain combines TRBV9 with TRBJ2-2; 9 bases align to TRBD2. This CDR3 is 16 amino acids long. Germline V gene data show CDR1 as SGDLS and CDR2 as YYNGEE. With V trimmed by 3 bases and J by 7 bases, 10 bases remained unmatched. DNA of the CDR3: TGTGCCAGCAGCGCAGGATCGGCGGGAGGGTTCGGGGAGCTGTTTTTT. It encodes CASSAGSAGGFGELFF.

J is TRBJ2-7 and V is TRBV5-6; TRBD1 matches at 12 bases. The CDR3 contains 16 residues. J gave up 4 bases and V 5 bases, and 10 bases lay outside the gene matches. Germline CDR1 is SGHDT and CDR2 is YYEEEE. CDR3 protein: CASRPDRDRGRYEQYF. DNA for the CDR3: TGTGCCAGCAGACCGGACCGGGACAGGGGGCGATACGAGCAGTACTTC.

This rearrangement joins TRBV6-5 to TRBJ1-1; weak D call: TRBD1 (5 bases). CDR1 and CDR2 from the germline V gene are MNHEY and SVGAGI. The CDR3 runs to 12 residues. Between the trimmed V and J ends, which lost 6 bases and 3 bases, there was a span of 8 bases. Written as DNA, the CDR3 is TGTGCCAGCAGCCCGGGGGACACTGAAGCTTTCTTT. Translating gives CASSPGDTEAFF.

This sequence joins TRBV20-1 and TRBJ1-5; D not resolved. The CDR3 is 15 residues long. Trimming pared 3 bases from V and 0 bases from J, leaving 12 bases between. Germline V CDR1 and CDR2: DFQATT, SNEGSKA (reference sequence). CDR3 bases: TGCAGTGCTAGTCTTAGGGTTTATAGCAATCAGCCCCAGCATTTT. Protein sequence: CSASLRVYSNQPQHF.

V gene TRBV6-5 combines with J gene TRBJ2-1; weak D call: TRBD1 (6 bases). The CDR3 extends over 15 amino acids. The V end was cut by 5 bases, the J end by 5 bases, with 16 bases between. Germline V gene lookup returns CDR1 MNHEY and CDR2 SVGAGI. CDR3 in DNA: TGTGCCAGCAGTCCACGAGACAGGTCCCACAATGAGCAGTTCTTC. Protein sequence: CASSPRDRSHNEQFF.

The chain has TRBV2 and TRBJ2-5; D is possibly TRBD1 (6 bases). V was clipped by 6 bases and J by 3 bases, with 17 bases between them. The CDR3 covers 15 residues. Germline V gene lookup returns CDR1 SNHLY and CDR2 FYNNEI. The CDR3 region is CASRNRTVREETQYF. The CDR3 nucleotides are TGTGCCAGCAGGAACCGGACAGTCCGGGAAGAGACCCAGTACTTC.

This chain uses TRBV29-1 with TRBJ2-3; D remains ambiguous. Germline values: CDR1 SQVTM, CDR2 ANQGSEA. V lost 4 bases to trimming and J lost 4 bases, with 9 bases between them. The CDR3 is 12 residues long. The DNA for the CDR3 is TGCAGCGTTGGTAGGGTATCAGATACGCAGTATTTT. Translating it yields CSVGRVSDTQYF.

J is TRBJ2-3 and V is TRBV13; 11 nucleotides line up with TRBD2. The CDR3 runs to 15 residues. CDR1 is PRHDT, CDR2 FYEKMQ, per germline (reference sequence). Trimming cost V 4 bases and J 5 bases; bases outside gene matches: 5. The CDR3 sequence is CASSSLAGGRDTQYF. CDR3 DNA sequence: TGTGCCAGCAGCTCCTTAGCGGGAGGGAGAGATACGCAGTATTTT.

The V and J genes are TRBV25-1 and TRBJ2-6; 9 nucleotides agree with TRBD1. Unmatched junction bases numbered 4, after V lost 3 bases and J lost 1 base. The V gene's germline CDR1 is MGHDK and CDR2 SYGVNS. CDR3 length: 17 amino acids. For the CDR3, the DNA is TGTGCCAGCAGTGATTGGACAGGGGTATCTGGGGCCAACGTCCTGACTTTC. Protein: CASSDWTGVSGANVLTF.

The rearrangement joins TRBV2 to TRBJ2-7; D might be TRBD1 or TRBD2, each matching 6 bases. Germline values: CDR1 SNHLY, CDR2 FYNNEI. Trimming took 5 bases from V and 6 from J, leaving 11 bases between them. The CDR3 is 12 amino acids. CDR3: CASSWGATEQYF. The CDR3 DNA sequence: TGTGCCAGCAGTTGGGGGGCCACCGAGCAGTACTTC.

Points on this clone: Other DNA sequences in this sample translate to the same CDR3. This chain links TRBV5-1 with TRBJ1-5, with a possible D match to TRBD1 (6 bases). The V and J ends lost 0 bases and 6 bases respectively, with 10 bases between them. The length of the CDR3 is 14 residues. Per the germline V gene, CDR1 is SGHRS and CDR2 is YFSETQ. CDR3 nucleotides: TGCGCCAGCAGCTTGGAGGGGGGGGGTCAGCCCCAGCATTTT. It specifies CASSLEGGGQPQHF.

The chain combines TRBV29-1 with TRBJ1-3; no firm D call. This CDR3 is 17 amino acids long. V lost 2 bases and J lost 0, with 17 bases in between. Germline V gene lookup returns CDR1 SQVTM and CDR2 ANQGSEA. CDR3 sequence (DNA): TGCAGCGTTGAACCGCCATGGGCATCATACTCTGGAAACACCATATATTTT. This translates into CSVEPPWASYSGNTIYF.

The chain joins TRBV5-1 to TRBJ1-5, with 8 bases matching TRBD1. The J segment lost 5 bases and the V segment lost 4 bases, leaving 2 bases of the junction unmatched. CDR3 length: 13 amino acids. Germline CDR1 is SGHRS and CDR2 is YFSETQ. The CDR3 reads CASSPTGDQPQHF. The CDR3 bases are TGCGCCAGCAGCCCGACAGGGGATCAGCCCCAGCATTTT.

CDR3 DNA sequence: TGTGCCAGCAGCTTGGTAGGGGTAGGCTACACCTTC. This codes for CASSLVGVGYTF. V is TRBV5-6 and J is TRBJ1-2, with D possibly matching TRBD1 (5 bases). Germline assignment: CDR1 SGHDT and CDR2 YYEEEE. Trimming took off 0 bases at V and 8 bases at J, with 8 bases between the two ends. This CDR3 has 12 amino acids.

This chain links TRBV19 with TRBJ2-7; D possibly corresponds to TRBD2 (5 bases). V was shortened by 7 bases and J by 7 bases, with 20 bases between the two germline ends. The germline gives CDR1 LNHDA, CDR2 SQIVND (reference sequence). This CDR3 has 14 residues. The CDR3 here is CASTPNAGKGEQYF. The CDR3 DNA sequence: TGTGCCAGTACCCCCAATGCGGGCAAAGGGGAGCAGTACTTC.